The clone carrying this TCR beta chain was observed at least ten times. The data derive from a study of Graves' ophthalmopathy and Graves' hyperthyroidism. RNA transcripts yielded amplified TCR beta CDR3 regions. The first round was an RT-PCR with HTBI primers, and the second round was a multiplex PCR. Each CDR3 protein is one row after TCRdb ran MiXCR on the multiplex PCR reads. In the table there are hundreds of thousands of distinct CDR3 sequences, approximately 21% of which are singletons. Enrolled hyperthyroidism patients had a new diagnosis, a duration under 2 months, and an age of 18 to 65. Looked up from germline, CDR1 is MNHNS and CDR2 is SASEGT. This CDR3 is built from 14 residues. Trimming at V came to 4 bases and at J to 7 bases, leaving 5 bases not matched to a gene.

Sequenced material: peripheral blood. The chain has TRBV6-1 and TRBJ2-7; 12 nucleotides line up with TRBD2. The source is a woman under 30 with stable Graves' hyperthyroidism. CDR3: CASSGLAGAGEQYF. The CDR3 DNA follows: TGTGCCAGCAGTGGACTAGCGGGGGCGGGAGAGCAGTACTTC.